This entry lists 8 T cell receptor beta chains sequenced from one sample in a study of cytotoxic CD8 clonotypes in ibrutinib-treated CLL. Only in-frame clones appear in the TCRdb table, and some are missing; sequencing was by immunoSEQ multiplex PCR. The sample consists of more than 11,000 clones, roughly 70% of them appearing once. Source: PBMCs, taken before ibrutinib treatment. The receptors here all came from a human donor with chronic lymphocytic leukemia.

The chain employs TRBV11-2 and TRBJ1-2; unclear D gene. V dropped 1 base and J dropped 7 bases, with 7 bases sitting between them. The CDR3 spans 12 residues. Germline CDR1 and CDR2: SGHAT and FQNNGV. CDR3 residues: CASSLVASGYTF. CDR3 sequence (DNA): TGTGCCAGCAGCTTAGTGGCGAGTGGCTACACCTTC.

As DNA, the CDR3 is TGTGCCAGCAGCGTAGGATGGGGGCCTACCACCGGGGAGCTGTTTTTT. Translation gives CASSVGWGPTTGELFF. The chain is built from TRBV9 and TRBJ2-2, with D possibly being TRBD1 (6 bases). The CDR3 covers 16 residues. Per germline, CDR1 SGDLS and CDR2 YYNGEE. V gave up 0 bases and J gave up 4 bases, with 13 bases separating them.

The chain combines TRBV5-1 with TRBJ2-1; 9 positions agree with TRBD2. The CDR3 loop spans 16 amino acids. V shed 4 bases and J 4 bases; nucleotides not matched to a gene: 9. CDR1 is SGHRS and CDR2 is YFSETQ in the germline V gene. The CDR3, as DNA: TGCGCCAGCAGCCGATTAGCGGGAGTGGGATACAATGAGCAGTTCTTC. This codes for CASSRLAGVGYNEQFF.

This chain joins TRBV5-1 and TRBJ2-3; tentatively, D is TRBD1 or TRBD2 (5 bases each). CDR1 and CDR2 (germline): SGHRS, YFSETQ. The CDR3 has 15 amino acids. Trimming removed 7 bases from V and 4 bases from J, with 19 bases in between. The CDR3 region is CASRLYGDVADTQYF. As DNA, the CDR3 is TGCGCCAGCCGCCTTTACGGGGACGTCGCAGATACGCAGTATTTT.

This clone has just a few counts. The CDR3, as DNA: TGTGCCAGCAGTCCCGCCGACAGGCGATATCAGCCCCAGCATTTT. Translating it yields CASSPADRRYQPQHF. J is TRBJ1-5 and V is TRBV28; D may be TRBD1 (6 bases). Germline CDR1 is MDHEN and CDR2 is SYDVKM. This CDR3 contains 15 residues. V was cut by 5 bases and J by 5 bases, with 16 bases left in between.

The chain uses TRBV14 and TRBJ2-3, with 10 bases that match TRBD2. The germline gives CDR1 SGHDN, CDR2 FVKESK. The junction had 7 bases not matched to a gene; V was cut back by 4 bases and J by 3 bases. The CDR3 is made up of 16 amino acids. CDR3 region: CASSPLAGVHTDTQYF. CDR3 sequence (DNA): TGTGCCAGCAGCCCCCTAGCGGGGGTACATACAGATACGCAGTATTTT.

The V call is TRBV6-5, the J call TRBJ2-6; no clear D. Per germline, CDR1 MNHEY and CDR2 SVGAGI. The CDR3 is 12 amino acids. The germline V and J ends were trimmed by 6 bases and 4 bases, with 4 bases remaining between them. CDR3 amino acids: CASRTGANVLTF. The CDR3 coding sequence is TGTGCCAGCAGGACCGGGGCCAACGTCCTGACTTTC.

This sequence joins TRBV13 and TRBJ2-2; 8 bases map to TRBD2. J was trimmed by 0 bases and V by 5 bases; bases with no gene match: 8. The CDR3 sequence is 17 residues long. Germline V gene lookup returns CDR1 PRHDT and CDR2 FYEKMQ (reference sequence). CDR3 loop: CASSKDGGAANTGELFF. The CDR3 DNA reads as TGTGCCAGCAGCAAAGACGGGGGGGCCGCGAACACCGGGGAGCTGTTTTTT.